The clone carrying this T cell receptor (beta chain) was seen only once. The antigen is not known. This entry comes from a study of graft-versus-host responses after intestinal transplantation. Overall study: Multivisceral, liver-intestinal, or isolated intestinal grafts went to recipients. Tacrolimus plus steroids were given to all recipients for two to three years, preceded by anti-thymocyte globulin induction.

Trimming shortened V by 6 bases and J by 6 bases, and 23 bases separated the two germline ends. This CDR3 is built from 16 residues. Germline V gene data show CDR1 as ENHRY and CDR2 as SYGVKD. Some clones are missing from TCRdb's copy, which holds only in-frame ones; the method was immunoSEQ multiplex PCR. The table has around 97,000 clones, 91% seen once. The sequence was obtained from a human donor who was the organ donor for an intestinal transplant. The material was unstimulated CD4+ T cells sorted from spleen or lymph node cells, obtained before transplant. The chain uses TRBV10-3 and TRBJ1-2; D possibly corresponds to TRBD1 (6 bases). This CDR3 reads CAISVGGGVGAHGYTF. In DNA form, the CDR3 reads TGTGCCATCAGCGTCGGTGGGGGAGTGGGGGCACATGGCTACACCTTC.